This T cell receptor (beta chain) was captured by sequencing in a study of CD8 T cells in ankylosing spondylitis. General study results and limits: Clones that were linked to disease were CD8+ and were relatively rare in peripheral blood. Reported data indicate significant enrichment of disease-linked clones within matched ankylosing spondylitis synovial fluid. Among TCR beta sequences, a motif of eight or nine highly homologous variants appeared characteristic of ankylosing spondylitis blood.

As to this clonotype: Antigen: not known.

Looked up from germline, CDR1 is DFQATT and CDR2 is SNEGSKA (reference sequence). There are 13 residues in the CDR3. Between the trimmed V and J ends, which lost 3 bases and 3 bases, there was a span of 9 bases. With molecular barcodes, quantitative 5'-RACE was used to make the TCR beta libraries. TCRdb re-called the 5' RACE reads through MiXCR, storing one row per CDR3 protein. The sample has about 90,000 distinct CDR3 sequences, more than 8.5% seen once. Sequencing input: blood, either unsorted or a sorted T cell fraction (not recorded which). V gene TRBV20-1 combines with J gene TRBJ1-3, with D possibly TRBD1 on 5 matching bases. The source of this sequence is a male donor with ankylosing spondylitis. CDR3 sequence (DNA): TGCAGTGCTAGGGAGCAGGGTGGAAACACCATATATTTT. Amino acid sequence: CSAREQGGNTIYF.